This T cell receptor beta chain is drawn from a study of blood T cells in healthy people across ages. The V end was cut by 1 base, the J end by 6 bases, with 7 bases between. This CDR3 contains 12 residues. CDR1 and CDR2 (germline): DFQATT, SNEGSKA (reference sequence). A sample-barcoded 5' primer and a J-beta primer mix were used in a second PCR of about 7 to 12 cycles. TCRdb re-derived calls from the 5' RACE reads in MiXCR, one entry per CDR3 protein. Among around 780,000 distinct CDR3 sequences listed, roughly 25% were seen once. These data also formed part of another study, on T cells of mothers and their children. That paper adds: Detection yielded no persistent microchimeric T cell clones.

This receptor was obtained from a boy aged 5-17 years in good health. The specimen sequenced was blood. The chain recombines TRBV20-1 with TRBJ1-5, with D possibly being TRBD1 (5 bases). The CDR3 DNA sequence: TGCAGTGCTAGAGTAAGGGGTCAGCCCCAGCATTTT. It specifies CSARVRGQPQHF.